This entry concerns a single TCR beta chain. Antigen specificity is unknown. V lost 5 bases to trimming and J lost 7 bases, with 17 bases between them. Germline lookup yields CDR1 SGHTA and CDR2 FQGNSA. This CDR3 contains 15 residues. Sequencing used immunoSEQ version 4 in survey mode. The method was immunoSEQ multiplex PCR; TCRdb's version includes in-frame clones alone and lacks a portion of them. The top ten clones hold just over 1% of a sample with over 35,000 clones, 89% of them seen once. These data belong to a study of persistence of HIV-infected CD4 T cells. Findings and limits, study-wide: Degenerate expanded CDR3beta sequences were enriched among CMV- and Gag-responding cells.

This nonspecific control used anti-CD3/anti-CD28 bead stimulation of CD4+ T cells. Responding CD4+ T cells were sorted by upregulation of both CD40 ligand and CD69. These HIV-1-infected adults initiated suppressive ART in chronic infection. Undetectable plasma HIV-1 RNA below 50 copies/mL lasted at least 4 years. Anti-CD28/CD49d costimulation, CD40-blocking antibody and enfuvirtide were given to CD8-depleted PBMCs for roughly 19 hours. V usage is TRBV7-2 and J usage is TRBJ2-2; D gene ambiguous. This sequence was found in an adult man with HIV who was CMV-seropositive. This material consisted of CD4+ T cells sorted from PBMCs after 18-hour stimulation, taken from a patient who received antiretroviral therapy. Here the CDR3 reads CASSPPLQMGGELFF. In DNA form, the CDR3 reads TGTGCCAGCAGCCCCCCATTGCAGATGGGCGGGGAGCTGTTTTTT.